This T cell receptor (beta chain) was captured by sequencing in a study of T-cell reconstitution after alpha-beta-depleted transplantation in children. During its preparation, the TCRbeta library received unique molecular identifiers. TCRdb analysed the PCR reads with MiXCR anew, one entry per CDR3 protein. The table includes around 200,000 distinct CDR3 sequences, over 5.5% detected once. The CDR3 runs 14 residues. The receptor was isolated from a human donor who donated a stem cell graft to a child with Wiskott-Aldrich syndrome. The chain is built from TRBV5-2 and TRBJ2-1; the table's D call TRBD2 went unverified against the DNA. TRBV5-2 is an annotated pseudogene. The source material was PBMCs from the stem cell graft donor, sampled from the stem cell graft. The DNA of the CDR3 is TGTGCCATGGGCCTCGGTCTCCTCTACAATGAGCAGTTCTTC. Protein: CAMGLGLLYNEQFF.